This T cell receptor beta chain was sequenced for a study of T cell repertoires in ileal Crohn's disease. Study-level background: All patients had surgery for stricturing (about 60%) or penetrating (around 39%) disease. Thiopurines (about twelve) or anti-TNF agents (approximately 20) were given postoperatively to about half.

CDR1 is ENHRY, CDR2 SYGVKD, per germline. Trimming left V 3 bases short and J 8 bases short, with 16 bases between. The CDR3 is 14 residues long. Here immunoSEQ multiplex PCR was the method, and the copy in TCRdb shows in-frame clones only, minus some. The sample gives some 12,000 clones, roughly 79% of which show up once; 4.5% to 5.5% is in the top ten. With regard to this clone: Its antigen remains unidentified.

Study-level findings and limits: Clonality above 26.8% at surgery always came with endoscopic recurrence. Sorted CD8 T cells held more high-frequency clones than CD4.

Sequencing was done on a sample of ileal tissue. The TCR comes from an adult with Crohn's disease. The J gene is TRBJ1-2, the V gene TRBV10-3; D remains ambiguous. The CDR3 nucleotides are TGTGCCATCAGTGAAGGAGGTCCCTCTGAGGGCTACACCTTC. Protein sequence: CAISEGGPSEGYTF.